This T cell receptor (beta chain) comes out of a study of cytomegalovirus exposure and HLA in healthy donors. Study observations and caveats: For most TCR sequences rarity was the rule, although some public TCRs occurred in many donors. A link between a missense DCLRE1C variant and TCR beta V- and J-gene trimming emerged from a later analysis. In a later analysis, an Asian-associated ancestry cluster reportedly showed fewer N-insertions than the 666-donor mean.

The PCR contained 60 Vbeta and 13 Jbeta primers. In the authors' workflow: Some 12 million shared chains were among the approximately 87 million unique TCR beta chains that a later analysis counted. Sequencing was performed with immunoSEQ multiplex PCR; in TCRdb, only in-frame clones are kept and a portion is missing. The V and J calls and clone size come from that table; D and trimming were worked out from the DNA. The sample has around 200,000 clones; around four fifths are singletons. Of note for this clone: Its matching antigen is unknown.

The receptor was isolated from a female donor in good health and CMV-seronegative. The source material was PBMCs.

The CDR3 reads CASSHPGTDYGYTF. The CDR3 coding sequence is TGCGCCAGCAGCCACCCGGGAACGGACTATGGCTACACCTTC. This chain uses TRBV4-1 with TRBJ1-2; no definite D call. Trimming took off 3 bases at V and 3 bases at J, with 11 bases between the two ends. CDR1 and CDR2 from the germline V gene are MGHRA and YSYEKL. This CDR3 has 14 amino acids.